The 9 T cell receptor beta chains below come from one sample, sequenced in a study of blood T cell repertoires in COVID-19. The method was immunoSEQ multiplex PCR; TCRdb's version includes in-frame clones alone and lacks a portion of them. The data contain 260,000 or so clones, approximately 89% of them singletons. Sequencing input: PBMCs or T cells enriched from blood (not recorded which). Receptor source: a woman between 40 and 50 years old with acute COVID-19.

The genes are TRBV5-1 and TRBJ2-2; weak D call: TRBD2 (6 bases). CDR3 size: 16 residues. V was shortened by 1 base and J by 7 bases, with 17 bases between the two germline ends. CDR1 is SGHRS, CDR2 YFSETQ, per germline. CDR3: CASSLYASETGGELFF. The DNA for the CDR3 is TGCGCCAGCAGCTTGTACGCTAGCGAGACGGGCGGGGAGCTGTTTTTT. Supplemented by reference TRBV5-1 and TRBJ2-2, the full variable domain reads KAGVTQTPRYLIKTRGQQVTLSCSPISGHRSVSWYQQTPGQGLQFLFEYFSETQRNKGNFPGRFSGRQFSNSRSEMNVSTLELGDSALYLCASSLYASETGGELFFGEGSRLTVL.

This clone has just one count. The gene calls are TRBV11-1 and TRBJ2-1; 13 bases are shared with TRBD2. The CDR3 is 15 residues long. The ends lost 5 bases at V and 10 bases at J; junction bases unmatched: 8. The germline gives CDR1 SGHAT, CDR2 FQDESV (reference sequence). The CDR3 here is CASSMGLAGLGEQFF. The CDR3, as DNA: TGTGCCAGCAGCATGGGACTAGCGGGACTGGGGGAGCAGTTCTTC. The full variable domain, in which reference TRBV11-1 and TRBJ2-1 provide the parts outside the CDR3, is EAEVAQSPRYKITEKSQAVAFWCDPISGHATLYWYRQILGQGPELLVQFQDESVVDDSQLPKDRFSAERLKGVDSTLKIQPAELGDSAMYLCASSMGLAGLGEQFFGPGTRLTVL.

In its sample, this clone was seen once. The chain carries TRBV28 and TRBJ1-2; 10 positions agree with TRBD1. Unmatched junction bases numbered 4, after V lost 6 bases and J lost 3 bases. This CDR3 is 14 amino acids long. CDR1 MDHEN and CDR2 SYDVKM come from the germline V gene. CDR3 in amino acids: CASRTTGGDYGYTF. The DNA of the CDR3 is TGTGCCAGCAGGACGACAGGGGGCGACTATGGCTACACCTTC.

This clone was recorded only once. The V and J genes are TRBV25-1 and TRBJ1-1, with D unclear. V was shortened by 10 bases and J by 2 bases, with 14 bases between the two germline ends. This CDR3 is 13 amino acids long. Germline lookup yields CDR1 MGHDK and CDR2 SYGVNS. The CDR3 loop is CATKISLNTEAFF. As DNA, the CDR3 is TGTGCCACCAAGATCAGTTTAAACACTGAAGCTTTCTTT. Looking up the rest from reference TRBV25-1 and TRBJ1-1 gives the full variable domain: EADIYQTPRYLVIGTGKKITLECSQTMGHDKMYWYQQDPGMELHLIHYSYGVNSTEKGDLSSESTVSRIRTEHFPLTLESARPSHTSQYLCATKISLNTEAFFGQGTRLTVV.

This chain joins TRBV19 and TRBJ2-7; 7 nucleotides match TRBD1. The V gene's germline CDR1 is LNHDA and CDR2 SQIVND (reference sequence). This CDR3 has 13 residues. The CDR3 loop is CASSIDTGTALHV. The CDR3 nucleotides are TGTGCCAGTAGTATAGACACCGGGACAGCCTTGCATGTC.

The J gene is TRBJ2-3, the V gene TRBV6-5; D unclear. Germline values: CDR1 MNHEY, CDR2 SVGAGI. The CDR3 spans 13 residues. V lost 2 bases and J 2 bases, leaving 5 bases between the germline ends. The CDR3, as DNA: TGTGCCAGCAGTTACAGCCCCACAGATACGCAGTATTTT. Its protein product is CASSYSPTDTQYF.

CDR3 loop: CASSRLTSGNNNEQFF. The CDR3 DNA reads TGCGCCAGCAGCCGACTGACTAGCGGGAATAACAATGAGCAGTTCTTC. V and J are TRBV5-1 and TRBJ2-1; TRBD2 matches 11 bases. Germline CDR1 reads SGHRS; CDR2 reads YFSETQ. This CDR3 is 16 amino acids long. With 4 bases clipped from V and 5 bases from J, the junction kept 8 bases outside the gene matches.

CDR3 sequence: CASSSILAGLYEQYF. CDR3 sequence (DNA): TGTGCCAGCAGCTCAATTCTAGCGGGGTTATACGAGCAGTACTTC. The chain has TRBV11-2 and TRBJ2-7; 9 nucleotides line up with TRBD2. This CDR3 is 15 amino acids long. In germline, CDR1 is SGHAT, CDR2 FQNNGV. The ends lost 4 bases at V and 4 bases at J; junction bases unmatched: 8.

This clone has only a few counts. The chain links TRBV27 to TRBJ1-2; tentatively, D is TRBD1 (6 bases). Germline CDR1 and CDR2: MNHEY and SMNVEV (reference sequence). The V gene lost 3 bases and the J gene lost 7 bases, with 12 bases spanning the gap. The CDR3 spans 13 residues. The CDR3 nucleotides are TGTGCCAGCAGTTTTCGGGGGGCTGGTGGCTACACCTTC. It codes for CASSFRGAGGYTF.